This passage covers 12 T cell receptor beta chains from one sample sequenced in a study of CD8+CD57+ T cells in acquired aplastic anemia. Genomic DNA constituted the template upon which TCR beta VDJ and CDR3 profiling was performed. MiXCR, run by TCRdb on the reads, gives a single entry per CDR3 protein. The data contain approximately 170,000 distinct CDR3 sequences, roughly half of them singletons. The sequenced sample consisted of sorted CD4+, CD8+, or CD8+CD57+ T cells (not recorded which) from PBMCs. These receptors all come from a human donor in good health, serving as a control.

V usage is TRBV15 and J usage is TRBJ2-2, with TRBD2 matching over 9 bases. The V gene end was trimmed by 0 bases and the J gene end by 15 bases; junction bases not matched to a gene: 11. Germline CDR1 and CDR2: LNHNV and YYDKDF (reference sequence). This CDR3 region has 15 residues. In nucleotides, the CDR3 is TGTGCCACCAGCAGAGACTCGGCGGGAGGGCCGATGATGTTTTTT. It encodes CATSRDSAGGPMMFF.

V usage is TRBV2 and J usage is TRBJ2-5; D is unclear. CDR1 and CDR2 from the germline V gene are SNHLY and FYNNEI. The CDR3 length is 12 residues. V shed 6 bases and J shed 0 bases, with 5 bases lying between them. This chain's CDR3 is CASRSDQETQYF. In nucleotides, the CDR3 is TGTGCCAGCAGGTCGGACCAAGAGACCCAGTACTTC.

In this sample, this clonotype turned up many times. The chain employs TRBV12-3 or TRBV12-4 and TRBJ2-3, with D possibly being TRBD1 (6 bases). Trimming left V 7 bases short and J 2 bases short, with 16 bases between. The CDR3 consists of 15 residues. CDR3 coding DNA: TGTGCCAGCATCCGGCAGGGGCTGGACACAGATACGCAGTATTTT. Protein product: CASIRQGLDTDTQYF.

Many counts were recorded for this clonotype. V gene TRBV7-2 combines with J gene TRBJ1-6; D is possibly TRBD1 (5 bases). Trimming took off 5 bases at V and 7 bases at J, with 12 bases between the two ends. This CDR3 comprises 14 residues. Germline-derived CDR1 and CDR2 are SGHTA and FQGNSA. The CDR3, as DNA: TGTGCCAGCAGCCCTAGGGGCTCAAATTCACCCCTCCACTTT. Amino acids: CASSPRGSNSPLHF.

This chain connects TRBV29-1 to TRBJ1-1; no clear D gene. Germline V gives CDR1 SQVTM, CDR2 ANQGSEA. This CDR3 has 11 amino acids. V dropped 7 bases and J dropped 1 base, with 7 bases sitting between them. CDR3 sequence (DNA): TGCAGCGCGACTCCGAACACTGAAGCTTTCTTT. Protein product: CSATPNTEAFF.

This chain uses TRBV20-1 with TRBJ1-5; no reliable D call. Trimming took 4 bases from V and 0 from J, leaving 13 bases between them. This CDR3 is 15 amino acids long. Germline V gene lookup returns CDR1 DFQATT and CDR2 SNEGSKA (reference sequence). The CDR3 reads CSAKAVGYSNQPQHF. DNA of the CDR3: TGCAGTGCTAAAGCCGTGGGCTATAGCAATCAGCCCCAGCATTTT.

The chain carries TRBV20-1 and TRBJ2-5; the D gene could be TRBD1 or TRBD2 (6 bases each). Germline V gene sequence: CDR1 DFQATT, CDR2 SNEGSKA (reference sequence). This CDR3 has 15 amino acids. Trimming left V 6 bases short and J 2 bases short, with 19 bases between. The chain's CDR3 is CSALGGRAIQETQYF. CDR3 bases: TGCAGTGCCCTAGGGGGGCGGGCCATTCAAGAGACCCAGTACTTC.

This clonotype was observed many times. The DNA for the CDR3 is TGTGCCAGCAGCTTAGAGGGAGGCCCGCGTTCACCCCTCCACTTT. Translating gives CASSLEGGPRSPLHF. This rearrangement joins TRBV7-6 to TRBJ1-6; D not resolved. CDR3 length: 15 amino acids. Germline assignment: CDR1 SGHVS and CDR2 FNYEAQ. V shed 1 base and J shed 9 bases, with 13 bases lying between them.

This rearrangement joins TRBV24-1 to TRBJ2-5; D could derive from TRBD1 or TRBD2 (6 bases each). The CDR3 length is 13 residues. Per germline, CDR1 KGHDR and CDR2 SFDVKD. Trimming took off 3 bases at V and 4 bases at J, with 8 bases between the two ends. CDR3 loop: CATSDGGRETQYF. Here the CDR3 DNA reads TGTGCCACCAGTGATGGGGGGCGAGAGACCCAGTACTTC.

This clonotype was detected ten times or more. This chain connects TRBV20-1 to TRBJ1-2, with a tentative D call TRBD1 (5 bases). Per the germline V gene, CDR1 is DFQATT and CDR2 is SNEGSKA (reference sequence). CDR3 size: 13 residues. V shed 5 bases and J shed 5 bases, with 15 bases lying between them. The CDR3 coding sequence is TGCAGTGCTCCAGGGAATTTTGGGTATGGCTACACCTTC. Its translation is CSAPGNFGYGYTF.

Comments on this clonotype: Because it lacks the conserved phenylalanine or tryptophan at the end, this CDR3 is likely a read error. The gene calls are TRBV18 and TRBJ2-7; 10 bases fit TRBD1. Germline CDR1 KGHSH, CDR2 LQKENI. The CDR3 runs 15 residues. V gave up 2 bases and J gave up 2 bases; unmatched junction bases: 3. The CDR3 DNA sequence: TGTGCCAGCTCACCATCGGGACAGGGGACCTACGAGCAGTACCTC. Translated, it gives CASSPSGQGTYEQYL.

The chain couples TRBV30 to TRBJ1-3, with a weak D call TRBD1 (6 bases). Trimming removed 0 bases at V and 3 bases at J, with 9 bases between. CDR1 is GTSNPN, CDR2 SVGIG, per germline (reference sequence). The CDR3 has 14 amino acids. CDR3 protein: CAWSVPRGGNTIYF. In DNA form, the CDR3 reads TGTGCCTGGAGTGTACCCAGGGGTGGAAACACCATATATTTT.